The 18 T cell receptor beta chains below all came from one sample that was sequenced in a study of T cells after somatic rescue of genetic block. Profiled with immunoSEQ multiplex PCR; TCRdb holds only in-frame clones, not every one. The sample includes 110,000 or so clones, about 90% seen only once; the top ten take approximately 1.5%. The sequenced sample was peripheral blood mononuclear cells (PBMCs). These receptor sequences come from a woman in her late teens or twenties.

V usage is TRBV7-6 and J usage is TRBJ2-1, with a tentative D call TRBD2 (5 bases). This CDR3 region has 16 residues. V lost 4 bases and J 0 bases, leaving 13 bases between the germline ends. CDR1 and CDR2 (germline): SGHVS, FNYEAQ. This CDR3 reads CASSSRSGSSYNEQFF. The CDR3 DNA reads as TGTGCCAGCAGCTCCCGGTCGGGGAGCTCCTACAATGAGCAGTTCTTC.

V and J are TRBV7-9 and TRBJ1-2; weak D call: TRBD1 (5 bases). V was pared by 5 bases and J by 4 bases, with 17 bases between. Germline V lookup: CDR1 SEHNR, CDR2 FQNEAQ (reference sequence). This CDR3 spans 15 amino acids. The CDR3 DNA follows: TGTGCCAGCAGCCCCGGGACCTCAAAGTCCTATGGCTACACCTTC. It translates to CASSPGTSKSYGYTF.

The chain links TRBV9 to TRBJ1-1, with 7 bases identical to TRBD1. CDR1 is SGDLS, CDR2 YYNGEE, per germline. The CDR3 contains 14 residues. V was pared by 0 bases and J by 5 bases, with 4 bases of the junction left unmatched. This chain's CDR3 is CASSVVGGSTEAFF. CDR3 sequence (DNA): TGTGCCAGCAGCGTAGTAGGGGGCAGTACTGAAGCTTTCTTT. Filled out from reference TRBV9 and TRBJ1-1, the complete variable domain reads DSGVTQTPKHLITATGQRVTLRCSPRSGDLSVYWYQQSLDQGLQFLIQYYNGEERAKGNILERFSAQQFPDLHSELNLSSLELGDSALYFCASSVVGGSTEAFFGQGTRLTVV.

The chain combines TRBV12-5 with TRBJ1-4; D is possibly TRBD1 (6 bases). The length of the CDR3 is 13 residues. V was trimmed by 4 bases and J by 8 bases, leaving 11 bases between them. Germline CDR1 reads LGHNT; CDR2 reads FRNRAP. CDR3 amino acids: CASGSQGGEKLFF. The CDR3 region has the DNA TGTGCTAGTGGTTCACAGGGTGGGGAAAAACTGTTTTTT.

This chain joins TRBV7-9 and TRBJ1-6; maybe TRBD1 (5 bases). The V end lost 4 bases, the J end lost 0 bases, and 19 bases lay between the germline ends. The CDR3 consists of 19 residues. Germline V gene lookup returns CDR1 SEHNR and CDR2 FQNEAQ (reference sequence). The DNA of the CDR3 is TGTGCCAGCAGCTACTCTCCCGGGACCCAGAGCTCCTATAATTCACCCCTCCACTTT. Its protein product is CASSYSPGTQSSYNSPLHF.

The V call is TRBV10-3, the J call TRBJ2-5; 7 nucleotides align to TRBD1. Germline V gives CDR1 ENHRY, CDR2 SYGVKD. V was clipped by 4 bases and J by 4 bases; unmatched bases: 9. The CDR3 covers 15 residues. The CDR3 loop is CAISVRRQGIETQYF. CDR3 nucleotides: TGTGCCATCAGTGTCCGAAGACAGGGTATAGAGACCCAGTACTTC.

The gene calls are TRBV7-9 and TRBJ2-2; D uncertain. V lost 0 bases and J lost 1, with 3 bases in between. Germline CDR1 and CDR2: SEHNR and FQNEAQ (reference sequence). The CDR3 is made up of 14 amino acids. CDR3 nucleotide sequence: TGTGCCAGCAGCTTAGCGGGGAACACCGGGGAGCTGTTTTTT. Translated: CASSLAGNTGELFF.

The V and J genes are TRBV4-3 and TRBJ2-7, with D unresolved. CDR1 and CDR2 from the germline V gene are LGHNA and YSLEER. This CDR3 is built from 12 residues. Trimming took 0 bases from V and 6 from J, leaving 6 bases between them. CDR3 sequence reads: CASSQDWTEQYF. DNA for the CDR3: TGCGCCAGCAGCCAAGATTGGACCGAGCAGTACTTC.

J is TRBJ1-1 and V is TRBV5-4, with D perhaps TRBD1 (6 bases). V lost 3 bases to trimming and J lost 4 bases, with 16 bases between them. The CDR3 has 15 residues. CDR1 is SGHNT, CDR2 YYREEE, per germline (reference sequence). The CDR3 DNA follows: TGTGCCAGCAGCTCCTATAGGACAGCGGGCACTGAAGCTTTCTTT. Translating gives CASSSYRTAGTEAFF.

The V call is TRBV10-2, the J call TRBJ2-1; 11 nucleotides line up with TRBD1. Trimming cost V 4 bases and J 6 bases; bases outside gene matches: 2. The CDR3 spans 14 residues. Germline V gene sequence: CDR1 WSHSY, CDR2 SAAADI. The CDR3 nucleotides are TGCGCCAGCAGTGGGGGACAGGGGGTCAATGAGCAGTTCTTC. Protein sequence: CASSGGQGVNEQFF.

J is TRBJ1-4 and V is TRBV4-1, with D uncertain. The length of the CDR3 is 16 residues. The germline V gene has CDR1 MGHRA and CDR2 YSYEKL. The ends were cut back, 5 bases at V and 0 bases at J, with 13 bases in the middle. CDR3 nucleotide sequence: TGCGCCAGCAGCTCAGGCGACTCTGCAACTAATGAAAAACTGTTTTTT. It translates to CASSSGDSATNEKLFF.

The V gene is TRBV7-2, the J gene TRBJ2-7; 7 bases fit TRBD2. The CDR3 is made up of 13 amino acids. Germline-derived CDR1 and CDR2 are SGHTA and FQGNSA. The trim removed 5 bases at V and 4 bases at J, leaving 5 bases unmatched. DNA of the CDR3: TGTGCCAGCAGCCCCTGGGGGGGATACGAGCAGTACTTC. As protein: CASSPWGGYEQYF.

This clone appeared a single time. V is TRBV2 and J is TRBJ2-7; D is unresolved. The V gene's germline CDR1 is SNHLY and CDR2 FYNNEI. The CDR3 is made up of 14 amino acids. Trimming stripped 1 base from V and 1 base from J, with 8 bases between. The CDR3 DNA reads TGTGCCAGCAGTGAAGGAGTCGGATCCTACGAGCAGTACTTC. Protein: CASSEGVGSYEQYF.

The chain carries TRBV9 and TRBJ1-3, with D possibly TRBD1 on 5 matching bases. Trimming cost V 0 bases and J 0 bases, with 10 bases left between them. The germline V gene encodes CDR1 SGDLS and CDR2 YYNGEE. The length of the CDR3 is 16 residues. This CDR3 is CASSVDLGDSGNTIYF. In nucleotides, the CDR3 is TGTGCCAGCAGCGTAGATCTAGGGGACTCTGGAAACACCATATATTTT.

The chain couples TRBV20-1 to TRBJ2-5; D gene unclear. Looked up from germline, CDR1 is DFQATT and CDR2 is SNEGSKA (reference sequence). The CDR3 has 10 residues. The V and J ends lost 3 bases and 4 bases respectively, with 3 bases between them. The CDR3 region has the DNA TGCAGTGCTAGCGGAGAGACCCAGTACTTC. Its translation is CSASGETQYF.

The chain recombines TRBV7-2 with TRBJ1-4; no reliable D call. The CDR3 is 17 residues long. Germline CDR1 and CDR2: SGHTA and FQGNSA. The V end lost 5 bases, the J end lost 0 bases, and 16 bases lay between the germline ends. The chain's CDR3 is CASSRGRPFATNEKLFF. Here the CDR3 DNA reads TGTGCCAGCAGCCGAGGCAGGCCCTTTGCAACTAATGAAAAACTGTTTTTT.

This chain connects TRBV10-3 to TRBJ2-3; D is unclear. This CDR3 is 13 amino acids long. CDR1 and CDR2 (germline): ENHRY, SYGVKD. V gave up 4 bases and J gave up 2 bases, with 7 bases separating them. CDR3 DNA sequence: TGTGCCATCAGTGCCGGCCCCACAGATACGCAGTATTTT. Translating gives CAISAGPTDTQYF.

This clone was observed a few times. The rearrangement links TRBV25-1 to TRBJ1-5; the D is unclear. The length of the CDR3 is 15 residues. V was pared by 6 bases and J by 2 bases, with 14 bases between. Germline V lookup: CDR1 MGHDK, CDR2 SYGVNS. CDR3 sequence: CASSNPPSGNQPQHF. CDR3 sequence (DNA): TGTGCCAGCAGCAATCCCCCTTCAGGCAATCAGCCCCAGCATTTT. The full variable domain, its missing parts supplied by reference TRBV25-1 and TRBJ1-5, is EADIYQTPRYLVIGTGKKITLECSQTMGHDKMYWYQQDPGMELHLIHYSYGVNSTEKGDLSSESTVSRIRTEHFPLTLESARPSHTSQYLCASSNPPSGNQPQHFGDGTRLSIL.